The next 16 T cell receptor beta chains were all read from a single sample in a study of graft-versus-host responses after intestinal transplantation. The table came from immunoSEQ multiplex PCR; TCRdb's copy has only in-frame clones and leaves some out. The sample records tens of thousands of clones, 75% to 95% being singletons. Antigens for these TCRs are unknown. Sequencing used unstimulated CD8+ T cells sorted from spleen or lymph node cells, obtained before intestinal transplant. These receptors came from a human donor who received an intestinal transplant.

The V gene is TRBV2, the J gene TRBJ2-2, with D possibly being TRBD2 (5 bases). This CDR3 contains 18 residues. The V gene's germline CDR1 is SNHLY and CDR2 FYNNEI. Trimming removed 2 bases from V and 1 base from J, with 17 bases in between. CDR3 sequence (DNA): TGTGCCAGCAGTGAATCAGTGGGATCTAGCCAGAACACCGGGGAGCTGTTTTTT. Translated, it gives CASSESVGSSQNTGELFF.

The rearrangement uses TRBV27 and TRBJ2-6; D is uncertain. Per the germline V gene, CDR1 is MNHEY and CDR2 is SMNVEV (reference sequence). The V end lost 2 bases, the J end lost 3 bases, and 8 bases lay between the germline ends. The CDR3 length is 15 residues. In nucleotides, the CDR3 is TGTGCCAGCAGTTTAGGATCTGGTGGGGCCAACGTCCTGACTTTC. This encodes CASSLGSGGANVLTF.

This sequence joins TRBV25-1 and TRBJ1-1; no clear D. Trimming removed 6 bases at V and 2 bases at J, with 7 bases between. Per germline, CDR1 MGHDK and CDR2 SYGVNS. The CDR3 is made up of 12 amino acids. The CDR3 region has the DNA TGTGCCAGCAGGTTGGGAAACACTGAAGCTTTCTTT. Translated: CASRLGNTEAFF.

This chain uses TRBV6-5 with TRBJ1-1; D is unresolved. V was clipped by 2 bases and J by 1 base, with 8 bases between them. This CDR3 contains 14 residues. CDR1 and CDR2 (germline): MNHEY, SVGAGI. The CDR3 DNA is TGTGCCAGCAGTTACAGGGTTACGAACACTGAAGCTTTCTTT. Translation gives CASSYRVTNTEAFF.

The chain has TRBV27 and TRBJ2-1; D unclear. Trimming pared 4 bases from V and 2 bases from J, leaving 12 bases between. Germline CDR1 MNHEY, CDR2 SMNVEV (reference sequence). This CDR3 spans 15 amino acids. In DNA form, the CDR3 reads TGTGCCAGCAGTTCAGACCTAGGACCCTACAATGAGCAGTTCTTC. As protein: CASSSDLGPYNEQFF.

The chain recombines TRBV6-5 with TRBJ2-5; 10 nucleotides line up with TRBD1. CDR1 is MNHEY, CDR2 SVGAGI, per germline. Trimming cost V 5 bases and J 4 bases; bases outside gene matches: 7. This CDR3 is built from 15 residues. The CDR3 nucleotides are TGTGCCAGCAGTGCTGGACAGGGGGAGGGAGAGACCCAGTACTTC. It specifies CASSAGQGEGETQYF.

V usage is TRBV7-6 and J usage is TRBJ2-1; TRBD2 matches 13 bases. V lost 5 bases, J lost 4 bases, and 11 bases stayed unmatched. From germline, CDR1 is SGHVS and CDR2 FNYEAQ. The CDR3 totals 18 residues. CDR3 sequence reads: CASSLGLAGISGYNEQFF. The CDR3 DNA reads TGTGCCAGCAGCCTGGGACTAGCGGGAATCTCGGGGTACAATGAGCAGTTCTTC.

The gene calls are TRBV13 and TRBJ1-1, with TRBD1 matching over 10 bases. The germline V gene has CDR1 PRHDT and CDR2 FYEKMQ (reference sequence). The CDR3 sequence is 13 residues long. V trimming: 5 bases; J trimming: 12 bases; junction bases outside the gene matches: 9. Here the CDR3 reads CASSTTGGGLTFF. The CDR3 coding sequence is TGTGCCAGCAGCACGACAGGGGGCGGCTTGACTTTCTTT. Complete variable domain (other parts from reference TRBV13 and TRBJ1-1): AAGVIQSPRHLIKEKRETATLKCYPIPRHDTVYWYQQGPGQDPQFLISFYEKMQSDKGSIPDRFSAQQFSDYHSELNMSSLELGDSALYFCASSTTGGGLTFFGQGTRLTVV.

About this clone itself: At the DNA level, this CDR3 is encoded by other sequences in the same sample as well. The V and J genes are TRBV9 and TRBJ1-1; D ambiguous. Germline CDR1 and CDR2: SGDLS and YYNGEE. V lost 4 bases, J lost 0 bases, and 7 bases lay in between. This CDR3 spans 13 amino acids. The CDR3 DNA sequence: TGTGCCAGCAGCCCCGGGTTGAACACTGAAGCTTTCTTT. Translating it yields CASSPGLNTEAFF.

The chain joins TRBV30 to TRBJ2-5, with D perhaps matching TRBD1 (6 bases). Germline V gene data show CDR1 as GTSNPN and CDR2 as SVGIG (reference sequence). The CDR3 totals 16 residues. The V and J ends lost 5 bases and 1 base respectively, with 20 bases between them. The CDR3, as DNA: TGTGCCTGGGAACTCGACAGGATGACCCTCCAAGAGACCCAGTACTTC. This codes for CAWELDRMTLQETQYF.

This clone was detected only once. V usage is TRBV5-1 and J usage is TRBJ1-2; no clear D. V was clipped by 0 bases and J by 8 bases, with 11 bases between them. The CDR3 is 13 residues long. CDR1 and CDR2 from the germline V gene are SGHRS and YFSETQ. The CDR3 DNA reads as TGCGCCAGCAGCTTGGAAGTGGATCAGGGCTACACCTTC. Protein product: CASSLEVDQGYTF.

The chain recombines TRBV6-1 with TRBJ2-7; possibly TRBD1 for D (8 bases). The CDR3 is 13 amino acids. Trimming took 6 bases from V and 7 from J, leaving 16 bases between them. Germline CDR1 MNHNS, CDR2 SASEGT. Here the CDR3 reads CASSSTGGGEQYF. For the CDR3, the DNA is TGTGCCAGCAGCTCCACAGGGGGGGGAGAGCAGTACTTC.

The gene calls are TRBV7-9 and TRBJ2-1; TRBD2 agrees at 12 bases. Germline V gene lookup returns CDR1 SEHNR and CDR2 FQNEAQ (reference sequence). Unmatched junction bases numbered 11, after V lost 5 bases and J lost 0 bases. The CDR3 has 19 residues. The CDR3 nucleotides read TGTGCCAGCAGCGGCCGACGGACTAGCGGGGAGGGCTCCTACAATGAGCAGTTCTTC. Amino acid sequence: CASSGRRTSGEGSYNEQFF.

This rearrangement joins TRBV6-5 to TRBJ2-6; possible D gene TRBD2, 5 bases. The CDR3 loop spans 16 amino acids. Deletions cut 4 bases from V and 2 bases from J, with 12 bases between. Germline V gene lookup returns CDR1 MNHEY and CDR2 SVGAGI. CDR3 sequence: CASSSADWPGANVLTF. The CDR3 DNA follows: TGTGCCAGCAGTTCGGCGGACTGGCCTGGGGCCAACGTCCTGACTTTC.

The chain is built from TRBV6-5 and TRBJ2-7; D perhaps matches TRBD1 (5 bases). There are 12 residues in the CDR3. Trimming cost V 4 bases and J 5 bases, with 9 bases left between them. CDR1 is MNHEY, CDR2 SVGAGI, per germline. The CDR3 protein is CASSSGIHEQYF. CDR3 sequence (DNA): TGTGCCAGCAGTTCAGGGATCCACGAGCAGTACTTC.

V gene TRBV9 combines with J gene TRBJ2-3, with TRBD1 identical over 9 bases. Per germline, CDR1 SGDLS and CDR2 YYNGEE. The CDR3 extends over 17 amino acids. V trimming: 0 bases; J trimming: 4 bases; junction bases outside the gene matches: 9. The CDR3 DNA is TGTGCCAGCAGCGTAGTGGGGACAGGGTCCAGGGCAGATACGCAGTATTTT. This encodes CASSVVGTGSRADTQYF.